The sequence of this TCR beta chain was determined in a study of shared clonotypes between healthy human individuals. Overall study context: Donors had three CD4 naive, three CD4 memory, two CD8 naive and one CD8 memory plate apiece.

Study results and limitations: Against clonotypes common to all four donors, non-shared ones had lower generation probabilities. Rarefaction demonstrated incomplete sorted-subset sequencing despite large depth.

Looked up from germline, CDR1 is SGDLS and CDR2 is YYNGEE. This CDR3 region has 17 residues. After removal of 4 bases from V and 8 bases from J, the junction contained 13 bases not matched to a gene. As regards this clone: The antigen is undetermined.

Assay: immunoSEQ multiplex PCR; the TCRdb copy retains only in-frame clones and omits some. The sample lists some 2.4 million clones; more than 85% were seen once. This TCR was sampled from a man younger than 35 in good health. Some clones in this sample may be carry-over from other donors' samples. Input material: naive CD4+ T cells from PBMCs. The subset is: CD45RA+ positively selected. This chain links TRBV9 with TRBJ2-2, with TRBD2 matching 11 bases. The CDR3 reads CASSRLGIAGGPGELFF. In nucleotides, the CDR3 is TGTGCCAGCAGCCGACTAGGGATAGCGGGAGGGCCTGGGGAGCTGTTTTTT.